These T cell receptor beta chains were read from a single sample in a study of cytomegalovirus exposure and HLA in healthy donors. Only in-frame clones appear in the TCRdb table, and some are missing; sequencing was by immunoSEQ multiplex PCR. Of approximately 280,000 clones in the sample, over 75% were seen once. What was sequenced was PBMCs. Receptors were obtained from a woman aged 18-29 years in good health and CMV-seronegative. The CDR3 runs from the conserved cysteine through the conserved F or W. D genes are given only for firm matches. Clone size is not always given. Where it is, it says once, few, many or a class for expanded clones.

d_gene	abundance	v_gene	j_gene	CDR3aa	CDR3nt
TRBD1	once	TRBV5-1	TRBJ1-3	CASSKDRGRGNTIYF	TGCGCCAGCAGCAAGGACAGGGGCCGTGGAAACACCATATATTTT
-	once	TRBV6-6	TRBJ2-1	CASSSLSGHEQFF	TGTGCCAGCAGTTCACTCTCCGGTCATGAGCAGTTCTTC
-	-	TRBV27	TRBJ1-2	CASSLLGPWAGYTF	TGTGCCAGCAGTTTACTCGGCCCTTGGGCGGGCTACACCTTC
-	-	TRBV19	TRBJ1-6	CASSTPTGGRSPLHF	TGTGCCAGTAGTACACCGACAGGCGGGAGGTCACCCCTCCACTTT
-	-	TRBV11-2	TRBJ2-7	CASSFSYEQYF	TGTGCCAGCAGCTTCTCGTACGAGCAGTACTTC
TRBD2	-	TRBV5-8	TRBJ2-1	CASSPGTTTFRNEQFF	TGTGCCAGCAGCCCCGGGACTACGACCTTTAGGAATGAGCAGTTCTTC
-	-	TRBV9	TRBJ1-3	CASSGGGLRNTIYF	TGTGCCAGCAGCGGAGGGGGTCTTCGGAACACCATATATTTT
TRBD1	-	TRBV30	TRBJ1-6	CAWSPRRDRGHSPLHF	TGTGCCTGGAGCCCGAGACGGGACAGGGGGCATTCACCCCTCCACTTT
-	-	TRBV19	TRBJ1-1	CASSPPGRMNTEAFF	TGTGCCAGTAGTCCCCCAGGGCGCATGAACACTGAAGCTTTCTTT
TRBD2	many	TRBV5-6	TRBJ2-7	CASSLGSTSGKYF	TGTGCCAGCAGCTTGGGGTCAACTAGCGGGAAGTACTTC
-	-	TRBV5-1	TRBJ2-1	CASSSDRSYNEQFF	TGCGCCAGCAGCTCAGACAGGAGTTACAATGAGCAGTTCTTC
TRBD2	-	TRBV7-8	TRBJ2-3	CASRAGPTARDTQYF	TGTGCCAGCAGAGCGGGACCCACGGCTAGGGATACGCAGTATTTT
TRBD2	-	TRBV5-4	TRBJ2-3	CASSPGTTILNTQYF	TGTGCCAGCAGCCCCGGGACTACCATCCTGAATACGCAGTATTTT
TRBD2	-	TRBV9	TRBJ2-1	CASSASGGSEWQFF	TGTGCCAGCAGCGCTAGCGGGGGCTCTGAATGGCAGTTCTTC
-	-	TRBV2	TRBJ2-7	CASSEDGISYEQYF	TGTGCCAGCAGTGAAGATGGCATCTCCTACGAGCAGTACTTC
-	-	TRBV28	TRBJ1-1	CASKTILRNTEAFF	TGTGCCAGTAAGACAATCCTTCGGAACACTGAAGCTTTCTTT
TRBD1	-	TRBV5-6	TRBJ2-7	CASSLGLDRDF	TGTGCCAGCAGCTTGGGGCTGGACAGGGACTTC
-	once	TRBV28	TRBJ2-5	CASRTGQETQYF	TGTGCCAGCAGAACGGGCCAAGAGACCCAGTACTTC
-	-	TRBV6-1	TRBJ2-2	CASSLGPNTGELFF	TGTGCCAGCAGTCTGGGCCCGAACACCGGGGAGCTGTTTTTT
-	once	TRBV28	TRBJ1-1	CASSFPGYTEAFF	TGTGCCAGCAGTTTTCCAGGGTACACTGAAGCTTTCTTT
TRBD2	-	TRBV9	TRBJ2-3	CASSVFSGSGTDTQYF	TGTGCCAGCAGCGTTTTTAGCGGGAGCGGGACAGATACGCAGTATTTT
-	once	TRBV30	TRBJ2-5	CAWSVLFSRETQYF	TGTGCCTGGAGTGTATTGTTCAGTCGTGAGACCCAGTACTTC
-	-	TRBV7-8	TRBJ2-5	CASSLDRKETQYF	TGTGCCAGCAGCCTGGACAGAAAAGAGACCCAGTACTTC
TRBD1	-	TRBV15	TRBJ1-5	CATSRVHPGQKPQHF	TGTGCCACCAGCAGAGTACATCCGGGACAGAAGCCCCAGCATTTT
TRBD1	-	TRBV10-3	TRBJ1-1	CAISEVDRGNTEAFF	TGTGCCATCAGTGAGGTGGACAGGGGGAACACTGAAGCTTTCTTT
TRBD1	once	TRBV5-4	TRBJ1-3	CASSPGQGSGNTIYF	TGTGCCAGCAGCCCGGGACAGGGCTCTGGAAACACCATATATTTT
-	-	TRBV10-1	TRBJ1-6	CASSDPGSPLHF	TGCGCCAGCAGTGACCCAGGGTCACCCCTCCACTTT
-	-	TRBV6-5	TRBJ1-1	CASSQATEAFF	TGTGCCAGCAGCCAGGCCACTGAAGCTTTCTTT
TRBD1	-	TRBV6-1	TRBJ1-5	CASSLDRNQPQHF	TGTGCCAGCAGTTTGGACAGGAATCAGCCCCAGCATTTT
TRBD2	-	TRBV5-1	TRBJ2-1	CASSPWGGSYNEQFF	TGCGCCAGCAGCCCCTGGGGGGGCTCCTACAATGAGCAGTTCTTC
TRBD1	-	TRBV19	TRBJ2-1	CASSMYGQGYEQFF	TGTGCCAGTAGTATGTATGGACAGGGTTATGAGCAGTTCTTC
-	once	TRBV7-8	TRBJ1-4	CASSLVQGMATNEKLFF	TGTGCCAGCAGCTTGGTGCAGGGGATGGCAACTAATGAAAAACTGTTTTTT
TRBD2	-	TRBV7-9	TRBJ2-7	CASSTGTSGPLYEQYF	TGTGCCAGCAGCACGGGGACTAGCGGACCCCTTTACGAGCAGTACTTC
TRBD1	-	TRBV7-9	TRBJ2-1	CASSYTRTGGPNEQFF	TGTGCCAGCAGCTACACCCGGACAGGGGGGCCCAATGAGCAGTTCTTC
-	-	TRBV19	TRBJ1-1	CASSQGLNTEAFF	TGTGCCAGTAGTCAGGGGTTAAACACTGAAGCTTTCTTT
TRBD1	-	TRBV19	TRBJ1-3	CASSITGQVGGTIYF	TGTGCCAGTAGTATAACTGGACAGGTCGGCGGCACCATATATTTT
-	-	TRBV6-5	TRBJ1-3	CASMAAGNTIYF	TGTGCCAGCATGGCCGCTGGAAACACCATATATTTT
-	-	TRBV5-6	TRBJ2-3	CASSPPWRGQSTQYF	TGTGCCAGCAGCCCGCCTTGGAGGGGGCAGAGCACGCAGTATTTT
-	few	TRBV27	TRBJ1-2	CASSSLDRRGYTF	TGTGCCAGCAGTTCCCTAGACAGGCGGGGCTACACCTTC
TRBD2	-	TRBV7-2	TRBJ2-7	CASSLVGSGSPYEQYF	TGTGCCAGCAGCTTAGTTGGTAGCGGGAGTCCCTACGAGCAGTACTTC
-	-	TRBV7-3	TRBJ1-1	CASSLTGANTEAFF	TGTGCCAGCAGCTTAACTGGGGCGAACACTGAAGCTTTCTTT
TRBD1	-	TRBV19	TRBJ2-7	CASSLGQGAEEQYF	TGTGCCAGTAGTCTAGGACAGGGGGCGGAAGAGCAGTACTTC
TRBD2	-	TRBV7-3	TRBJ2-1	CASSPRLARSSYNEQFF	TGTGCCAGCAGCCCCAGACTAGCCCGGAGCTCCTACAATGAGCAGTTCTTC
-	-	TRBV6-5	TRBJ2-5	CASRPLLPSAQYF	TGTGCCAGCAGACCTCTCCTGCCCTCGGCCCAGTACTTC
TRBD2	once	TRBV7-8	TRBJ2-7	CASSTWKPTSGTPYEQYF	TGTGCCAGCAGCACCTGGAAGCCTACTAGCGGGACTCCCTACGAGCAGTACTTC
TRBD2	-	TRBV6-1	TRBJ2-2	CASSGLAGGPVGELFF	TGTGCCAGCAGTGGGCTAGCGGGAGGGCCGGTCGGGGAGCTGTTTTTT
TRBD1	once	TRBV18	TRBJ1-3	CASSPRQGAYGNTIYF	TGTGCCAGCTCACCTAGACAGGGGGCTTATGGAAACACCATATATTTT
TRBD2	-	TRBV7-2	TRBJ2-5	CASSGTSGSGETQYF	TGTGCCAGCAGCGGGACTAGCGGGAGTGGAGAGACCCAGTACTTC
-	-	TRBV15	TRBJ1-3	CATSRELRDTIYF	TGTGCCACCAGCAGGGAACTGCGGGACACCATATATTTT
-	-	TRBV28	TRBJ2-7	CASRYRDTHEQYF	TGTGCCAGCAGGTACAGGGATACCCACGAGCAGTACTTC